This T cell receptor beta chain was retrieved from a study of blood T cells in healthy people across ages. The germline CDR1 and CDR2 sequences are LGHDT and YNNKEL (reference sequence). This CDR3 region has 16 residues. Trimming removed 4 bases from V and 5 bases from J; junction bases left unmatched: 6. Overall study results and limits: Conclusively comparing naive with antigen-experienced cells was impossible with unsorted PBMCs. Age advanced and TCR beta diversity per million T cells fell, roughly linearly.

For this clonotype: The antigen is undetermined.

Alongside a J-beta primer mix, a sample-barcoded 5' primer served in a second PCR lasting roughly 6 to 11 cycles. TCRdb itself ran the 5' RACE reads through MiXCR, one entry per CDR3 protein. The sample shows more than 450,000 distinct CDR3 sequences, about 26% of them seen only once. The data also belong to a second study, concerning T cells of mothers and their children.

The chain is built from TRBV3-1 and TRBJ2-5, with 14 bases matching TRBD2. The TCR originated in a boy aged 2-15 years in good health. Material: blood. CDR3 in amino acids: CASSLRGLAGVETQYF. The CDR3 coding sequence is TGTGCCAGCAGCCTGAGGGGACTAGCGGGAGTTGAGACCCAGTACTTC.